This T cell receptor (beta chain) was recovered during a study of PD-1 blockade in classical Hodgkin lymphoma. General study results and limits: At baseline, newly diagnosed patients reportedly showed less TCR diversity than healthy donors.

Regarding this clone: Antigen specificity is unknown.

TCRdb keeps only in-frame clones here, not all; method: immunoSEQ multiplex PCR. The table has roughly 18,000 clones, approximately 60% seen once. All trial patients relapsed after autologous stem cell transplantation. Germline V gives CDR1 LNHNV, CDR2 YYDKDF (reference sequence). The CDR3 has 17 amino acids. Trimming at V came to 4 bases and at J to 6 bases, leaving 9 bases not matched to a gene. Specimen: peripheral blood mononuclear cells (PBMCs), collected before the second cycle of nivolumab. This TCR derives from a human donor with classical Hodgkin lymphoma. The V gene is TRBV15, the J gene TRBJ2-3; 14 nucleotides align to TRBD2. The CDR3 nucleotides read TGTGCCACCAGCAATCCAAGGGGGACTAGCGGGAGTGATACGCAGTATTTT. Its translation: CATSNPRGTSGSDTQYF.